A selection of T cell receptor beta chains follows, all from one sample in a study of cytomegalovirus exposure and HLA in healthy donors. Using immunoSEQ multiplex PCR, the repertoire was profiled, and TCRdb retains in-frame clones only, with some absent. The profile shows roughly 100,000 clones, 75% of them singletons. The sample consisted of PBMCs. The source is a male donor in good health and CMV-seropositive. Both conserved end residues are part of each CDR3. Fields, in order: clone size, D gene, J gene, V gene, CDR3 protein, CDR3 DNA. The D gene is left open where the match is weak. Expanded clones are given a class, and other clones once, few, many or no size at all.

. | TRBD1 | TRBJ2-5 | TRBV5-4 | CASSPPGTGAAETQYF | TGTGCCAGCAGCCCCCCCGGGACAGGGGCGGCAGAGACCCAGTACTTC
. | . | TRBJ2-1 | TRBV11-3 | CASSLDRRESQFF | TGTGCCAGCAGCTTAGATCGCCGGGAATCGCAGTTCTTC
. | TRBD2 | TRBJ2-7 | TRBV5-1 | CASSSRTSGASYEQYF | TGCGCCAGCAGCTCTAGGACTAGCGGGGCATCCTACGAGCAGTACTTC
few | . | TRBJ1-1 | TRBV5-1 | CASSLASGTEAFF | TGCGCCAGCAGCTTGGCCTCGGGCACTGAAGCTTTCTTT
once | . | TRBJ1-1 | TRBV4-3 | CASSQHGGVRAEAFF | TGCGCCAGCAGCCAACACGGGGGGGTTAGGGCTGAAGCTTTCTTT
. | TRBD2 | TRBJ2-3 | TRBV30 | CAWSVGGLATGDTQYF | TGTGCCTGGAGTGTAGGGGGACTAGCCACCGGGGATACGCAGTATTTT
. | . | TRBJ1-1 | TRBV7-2 | CASSLTSGMNTEAFF | TGTGCCAGCAGCTTAACCTCAGGGATGAACACTGAAGCTTTCTTT
. | . | TRBJ1-5 | TRBV27 | CASSLPGVDQPQHF | TGTGCCAGCAGTTTACCGGGGGTCGATCAGCCCCAGCATTTT
many | TRBD1 | TRBJ1-1 | TRBV2 | CASRRQGNTEAFF | TGTGCCAGCAGACGACAGGGGAACACTGAAGCTTTCTTT
few | TRBD1 | TRBJ2-7 | TRBV7-2 | CASSLVALQGAGASYEQYF | TGTGCCAGCAGCTTAGTGGCCCTACAGGGGGCGGGGGCCTCCTACGAGCAGTACTTC
few | TRBD1 | TRBJ1-2 | TRBV7-6 | CASSPRQGADYGYTF | TGTGCCAGCAGCCCCAGACAGGGGGCCGACTATGGCTACACCTTC
. | . | TRBJ2-4 | TRBV7-2 | CASSLEVGTVKNIQYF | TGTGCCAGCAGCTTAGAAGTTGGCACAGTCAAAAACATTCAGTACTTC
. | . | TRBJ2-7 | TRBV15 | CATSSGRDPYEQYF | TGTGCCACCAGCAGTGGGAGAGATCCTTACGAGCAGTACTTC
. | TRBD2 | TRBJ2-2 | TRBV15 | CATSRPLTWRGFSGELFF | TGTGCCACCAGCAGACCCCTAACTTGGCGGGGGTTCTCCGGGGAGCTGTTTTTT
. | TRBD1 | TRBJ1-3 | TRBV5-4 | CASSFNRGSSGNTIYF | TGTGCCAGCAGCTTCAACAGGGGATCTAGTGGAAACACCATATATTTT
. | . | TRBJ2-7 | TRBV5-4 | CASSLSGGSDYEQYF | TGTGCCAGCAGCTTGAGTGGGGGGTCGGACTACGAGCAGTACTTC
few | . | TRBJ2-7 | TRBV20-1 | CSARATYEQYF | TGCAGTGCTAGAGCCACCTACGAGCAGTACTTC
. | TRBD1 | TRBJ2-3 | TRBV11-3 | CASSLQGQGTDTQYF | TGTGCCAGCAGCTTGCAGGGACAGGGCACAGATACGCAGTATTTT
few | . | TRBJ2-5 | TRBV5-1 | CASSLRQGQETQYF | TGCGCCAGCAGCTTGAGGCAGGGGCAAGAGACCCAGTACTTC
. | . | TRBJ2-1 | TRBV6-4 | CASSDFWLEVYNEQFF | TGTGCCAGCAGTGACTTCTGGCTAGAAGTCTACAATGAGCAGTTCTTC
. | . | TRBJ1-1 | TRBV7-9 | CASSLAVPGAFF | TGTGCCAGCAGCTTAGCCGTCCCCGGAGCTTTCTTT
. | . | TRBJ1-1 | TRBV29-1 | CSASGRGATAFF | TGCAGCGCCTCCGGGCGGGGGGCGACTGCTTTCTTT
. | . | TRBJ2-7 | TRBV5-1 | CASSSGQSSYEQYF | TGCGCCAGCAGCTCCGGACAGAGCTCCTACGAGCAGTACTTC
. | . | TRBJ2-7 | TRBV19 | CASSLRGGCYYEQYF | TGTGCCAGTAGTCTCAGGGGAGGGTGTTACTACGAGCAGTACTTC
. | TRBD1 | TRBJ1-4 | TRBV27 | CASSYRFRGRGEKLFF | TGTGCCAGCAGTTATCGGTTCAGGGGGCGAGGTGAAAAACTGTTTTTT
once | . | TRBJ2-7 | TRBV13 | CASSLRAVREQYF | TGTGCCAGCAGCTTACGCGCCGTGCGGGAGCAGTACTTC
. | . | TRBJ2-3 | TRBV7-9 | CASSSPRSTDTQYF | TGTGCCAGCAGCTCCCCTCGGAGCACAGATACGCAGTATTTT
few | . | TRBJ1-1 | TRBV7-9 | CASSRVPTGQEGTEAFF | TGTGCCAGCAGCCGAGTCCCAACCGGGCAGGAGGGAACTGAAGCTTTCTTT
. | TRBD2 | TRBJ2-5 | TRBV5-6 | CASSLRVWASGEETQYF | TGTGCCAGCAGCTTGCGTGTCTGGGCTAGCGGGGAAGAGACCCAGTACTTC
few | . | TRBJ1-1 | TRBV19 | CASSPGPNTEAFF | TGTGCCAGTAGTCCAGGTCCCAACACTGAAGCTTTCTTT
. | TRBD1 | TRBJ2-7 | TRBV9 | CASSLTLGQGYEQYF | TGTGCCAGCAGCCTAACGCTGGGACAGGGCTACGAGCAGTACTTC
. | TRBD1 | TRBJ1-2 | TRBV15 | CATSRGQGLYGYTF | TGTGCCACCAGCAGGGGACAGGGACTTTATGGCTACACCTTC
. | . | TRBJ2-7 | TRBV27 | CASSPEDSIYEQYF | TGTGCCAGCAGTCCAGAGGACAGCATCTACGAGCAGTACTTC
. | . | TRBJ1-1 | TRBV30 | CAWSGGHSNTEAFF | TGTGCCTGGAGTGGAGGACACTCGAACACTGAAGCTTTCTTT
. | . | TRBJ1-6 | TRBV7-2 | CASNQGGFDSPLHF | TGTGCCAGCAATCAGGGTGGCTTTGATTCACCCCTCCACTTT
. | TRBD1 | TRBJ1-1 | TRBV29-1 | CSAFTGGGGTEAFF | TGCAGCGCGTTCACAGGGGGCGGTGGCACTGAAGCTTTCTTT
few | TRBD1 | TRBJ2-7 | TRBV7-9 | CASSLQGQGDGEQYF | TGTGCCAGCAGCTTACAAGGACAGGGTGACGGCGAGCAGTACTTC
. | TRBD2 | TRBJ2-7 | TRBV2 | CASRAIQKRGLSYEQYF | TGTGCCAGCAGGGCTATCCAGAAGCGGGGGCTCTCCTACGAGCAGTACTTC
few | TRBD2 | TRBJ2-7 | TRBV7-2 | CASSFSGRAQYEQYF | TGTGCCAGCAGCTTTAGCGGGAGGGCCCAGTACGAGCAGTACTTC
. | . | TRBJ2-3 | TRBV4-1 | CASSRGSLADTQYF | TGCGCCAGCAGCAGAGGTAGCCTGGCAGATACGCAGTATTTT